These 10 T cell receptor beta chains share one sample of origin, sequenced in a study of blood T cell repertoires in COVID-19 (dated by TCRdb to 2018 to 2020). Receptor amplification or capture employed the immunoSEQ multiplex PCR assay. TCRdb took over this immuneACCESS table, retaining in-frame rearrangements with V and J assigned. Such tables are incomplete; in checked studies, under half of the missing clones stem from an unresolved V gene, and the remainder is unexplained. This sample is represented by about 33,000 clones; about nine tenths of them were singletons. Of the sample, roughly a quarter falls within the top ten clones. The sample taken for sequencing was peripheral blood. Receptors were obtained from a woman aged 80 or older with active or convalescent COVID-19.

The rearrangement joins TRBV2 to TRBJ2-1; no reliable D call. V gave up 7 bases and J gave up 8 bases, with 12 bases separating them. The CDR3 has 12 residues. Germline V gene sequence: CDR1 SNHLY, CDR2 FYNNEI. The CDR3 DNA reads TGTGCCAGCACCCCTCAGGCCCATGAGCAGTTCTTC. Translated, it gives CASTPQAHEQFF.

A few counts support this clone. Written as DNA, the CDR3 is TGTGCCAGTAGTAAACTAGGAGGCACAGATACGCAGTATTTT. Protein product: CASSKLGGTDTQYF. This rearrangement joins TRBV19 to TRBJ2-3; tentative D call: TRBD2 (5 bases). The CDR3 has 14 amino acids. The ends were cut back, 4 bases at V and 1 base at J, with 9 bases in the middle. The germline CDR1 and CDR2 sequences are LNHDA and SQIVND (reference sequence).

This sequence joins TRBV6-5 and TRBJ1-2; the D is unclear. Per the germline V gene, CDR1 is MNHEY and CDR2 is SVGAGI. Trimming pared 6 bases from V and 0 bases from J, leaving 8 bases between. The CDR3 is made up of 13 amino acids. The CDR3, as DNA: TGTGCCAGCAGAAAGCTGGCTAACTATGGCTACACCTTC. It codes for CASRKLANYGYTF.

The chain has TRBV19 and TRBJ2-2, with TRBD1 matching over 10 bases. Germline CDR1 LNHDA, CDR2 SQIVND (reference sequence). With 9 bases clipped from V and 1 base from J, the junction kept 11 bases outside the gene matches. The CDR3 length is 17 residues. The CDR3 coding sequence is TGTGCCAGCCTCCGGGACAGGGGTTTTATGAACACCGGGGAGCTGTTTTTT. This codes for CASLRDRGFMNTGELFF.

The chain is built from TRBV14 and TRBJ2-7, with 16 bases matching TRBD2. The germline CDR1 and CDR2 sequences are SGHDN and FVKESK. J gave up 5 bases and V 4 bases, and 5 bases lay outside the gene matches. The CDR3 is made up of 16 amino acids. CDR3 loop: CASSRGTSGGAHEQYF. The CDR3 DNA reads TGTGCCAGCAGCCGCGGGACTAGCGGGGGGGCCCACGAGCAGTACTTC.

This chain links TRBV7-8 with TRBJ2-5; 9 bases map to TRBD2. Germline assignment: CDR1 SGHVS and CDR2 FQNEAQ. V lost 5 bases, J lost 5 bases, and 15 bases stayed unmatched. CDR3 length: 17 residues. The CDR3 nucleotides read TGTGCCAGCAGCGCTACTAGCGGGCGGCGGAAGACGGAGACCCAGTACTTC. Its protein product is CASSATSGRRKTETQYF.

V gene TRBV5-1 combines with J gene TRBJ1-2; D possibly corresponds to TRBD1 (5 bases). The ends were cut back, 5 bases at V and 7 bases at J, with 18 bases in the middle. This CDR3 has 14 amino acids. Germline V gene lookup returns CDR1 SGHRS and CDR2 YFSETQ. The CDR3 nucleotides read TGCGCCAGCAGTTTCCAGCAGGGAGGCAGTGGCTACACCTTC. Its protein is CASSFQQGGSGYTF. Full variable domain (rest looked up from reference TRBV5-1 and TRBJ1-2): KAGVTQTPRYLIKTRGQQVTLSCSPISGHRSVSWYQQTPGQGLQFLFEYFSETQRNKGNFPGRFSGRQFSNSRSEMNVSTLELGDSALYLCASSFQQGGSGYTFGSGTRLTVV.

The chain combines TRBV6-1 with TRBJ1-2; no clear D gene. The CDR3 runs to 16 residues. Trimming pared 3 bases from V and 4 bases from J, leaving 18 bases between. In germline, CDR1 is MNHNS, CDR2 SASEGT. The CDR3 DNA reads TGTGCCAGCAGTGAGGCCCACGGACTTTCCGCCTATGGCTACACCTTC. As protein: CASSEAHGLSAYGYTF.

This chain joins TRBV7-9 and TRBJ2-3; 15 bases map to TRBD2. The CDR3 sequence is 18 residues long. Trimming cost V 4 bases and J 1 base; bases outside gene matches: 6. Germline loops: CDR1 SEHNR, CDR2 FQNEAQ (reference sequence). The CDR3 sequence: CASSSGTSGGRGTDTQYF. CDR3 sequence (DNA): TGTGCCAGCAGCTCCGGGACTAGCGGGGGGCGGGGCACAGATACGCAGTATTTT.

This sequence joins TRBV5-1 and TRBJ1-2; weak D call: TRBD1 (6 bases). The ends were cut back, 0 bases at V and 3 bases at J, with 18 bases in the middle. CDR3 length: 17 residues. Germline V gene data show CDR1 as SGHRS and CDR2 as YFSETQ. CDR3 nucleotides: TGCGCCAGCAGCTTGGACAGGGAAGGGCATGGAGACTATGGCTACACCTTC. Its translation: CASSLDREGHGDYGYTF.